The 26 T cell receptor beta chains below come from one sample, sequenced in a study of blood T cell repertoires in COVID-19 (dated by TCRdb to the early 2020s). Libraries came from the immunoSEQ multiplex PCR assay. The source is immuneACCESS, and TCRdb retained only in-frame sequences with V and J called. Part of the clones is not carried over; for the studies checked, unresolved V genes explain less than half of this, and the remainder is unexplained. This sample holds hundreds of thousands of clones; roughly 90% were observed only once. The ten top clones hold 0.95% to 1.5% of the sample. Sequencing was performed on peripheral blood. The receptors were gathered from a man aged 35 to 55 with acute or convalescent COVID-19.

A single count supports this clone. The chain combines TRBV28 with TRBJ2-7, with TRBD1 identical over 9 bases. Per germline, CDR1 MDHEN and CDR2 SYDVKM. The CDR3 has 17 amino acids. V dropped 6 bases and J dropped 6; count of bases not matched to a gene: 18. The chain's CDR3 is CASRSFRAGTGFGEQYF. CDR3 nucleotide sequence: TGTGCCAGCAGATCATTCCGAGCCGGGACAGGGTTTGGCGAGCAGTACTTC.

This clone occurred a few times. The V call is TRBV29-1, the J call TRBJ2-2; 11 bases fit TRBD1. Trimming at V came to 7 bases and at J to 1 base, leaving 5 bases not matched to a gene. This CDR3 spans 15 amino acids. Per germline, CDR1 SQVTM and CDR2 ANQGSEA. This CDR3 is CSAPGTGGNTGELFF. DNA of the CDR3: TGCAGCGCACCCGGGACAGGGGGGAACACCGGGGAGCTGTTTTTT.

J is TRBJ1-4 and V is TRBV5-6, with D uncertain. Germline CDR1 reads SGHDT; CDR2 reads YYEEEE. CDR3 length equals 12 residues. Trimming took off 2 bases at V and 8 bases at J, with 7 bases between the two ends. Here the CDR3 reads CASSFGGEKLFF. The DNA for the CDR3 is TGTGCCAGCAGCTTTGGCGGGGAAAAACTGTTTTTT.

This chain uses TRBV27 with TRBJ2-1; TRBD2 matches at 10 bases. J was trimmed by 6 bases and V by 10 bases; bases with no gene match: 6. There are 13 residues in the CDR3. Germline loops: CDR1 MNHEY, CDR2 SMNVEV (reference sequence). In DNA, the CDR3 is TGTGCCACCGAGAGACTAGCGGGCAATGAGCAGTTCTTC. Protein product: CATERLAGNEQFF.

The rearrangement joins TRBV5-1 to TRBJ1-3; D is undetermined. The V and J ends lost 2 bases and 0 bases respectively, with 12 bases between them. Germline CDR1 SGHRS, CDR2 YFSETQ. The CDR3 is 16 residues long. CDR3 sequence: CASSLAGGLSGNTIYF. Here the CDR3 DNA reads TGCGCCAGCAGCTTAGCGGGCGGACTCTCTGGAAACACCATATATTTT.

V and J are TRBV2 and TRBJ2-2; D gene uncertain. V lost 5 bases, J lost 1 base, and 8 bases lay in between. Germline CDR1 is SNHLY and CDR2 is FYNNEI. The CDR3 contains 14 residues. CDR3 sequence reads: CASSLYLNTGELFF. The CDR3 DNA sequence: TGTGCCAGCAGTCTTTATTTGAACACCGGGGAGCTGTTTTTT. Full variable domain (outside the CDR3, taken from reference TRBV2 and TRBJ2-2): EPEVTQTPSHQVTQMGQEVILRCVPISNHLYFYWYRQILGQKVEFLVSFYNNEISEKSEIFDDQFSVERPDGSNFTLKIRSTKLEDSAMYFCASSLYLNTGELFFGEGSRLTVL.

J is TRBJ2-7 and V is TRBV27; TRBD2 matches 12 bases. V was clipped by 0 bases and J by 0 bases; unmatched bases: 9. Germline-derived CDR1 and CDR2 are MNHEY and SMNVEV (reference sequence). The CDR3 contains 19 residues. The CDR3 reads CASSLSPVWGLAGSYEQYF. The CDR3 DNA reads as TGTGCCAGCAGTTTATCCCCGGTGTGGGGACTAGCGGGCTCCTACGAGCAGTACTTC.

The chain uses TRBV6-5 and TRBJ2-7, with D possibly matching TRBD1 (5 bases). This CDR3 region has 12 residues. V was shortened by 2 bases and J by 6 bases, with 8 bases between the two germline ends. Per the germline V gene, CDR1 is MNHEY and CDR2 is SVGAGI. Here the CDR3 reads CASSYPGLEQYF. In nucleotides, the CDR3 is TGTGCCAGCAGTTACCCAGGGCTCGAGCAGTACTTC.

The chain uses TRBV9 and TRBJ2-7; 7 bases map to TRBD2. V lost 0 bases and J lost 0; bases outside the gene matches: 3. This CDR3 has 15 residues. Germline CDR1 and CDR2: SGDLS and YYNGEE. The CDR3 sequence: CASSVGGSSSYEQYF. The DNA for the CDR3 is TGTGCCAGCAGCGTAGGCGGGAGTAGCTCCTACGAGCAGTACTTC.

The chain uses TRBV13 and TRBJ2-5; D perhaps matches TRBD1 (6 bases). CDR1 is PRHDT and CDR2 is FYEKMQ in the germline V gene (reference sequence). The CDR3 has 15 residues. V lost 4 bases and J lost 3, with 15 bases in between. The CDR3 DNA is TGTGCCAGCAGCTCCTGGCTTCGACAGGAAGAGACCCAGTACTTC. It translates to CASSSWLRQEETQYF. The whole variable domain, remainder taken from reference TRBV13 and TRBJ2-5, is AAGVIQSPRHLIKEKRETATLKCYPIPRHDTVYWYQQGPGQDPQFLISFYEKMQSDKGSIPDRFSAQQFSDYHSELNMSSLELGDSALYFCASSSWLRQEETQYFGPGTRLLVL.

The chain has TRBV6-4 and TRBJ2-1; 8 bases match TRBD2. Trimming removed 0 bases from V and 9 bases from J; junction bases left unmatched: 10. Germline V CDR1 and CDR2: MRHNA, SNTAGT. CDR3 length: 16 residues. The DNA for the CDR3 is TGTGCCAGCAGTGACTCGGCAACGGGGGGGCCCTCTGAGCAGTTCTTC. This codes for CASSDSATGGPSEQFF.

CDR3 DNA sequence: TGTGCCAGTAGTACGCTTGGTGAGCGCAACCAAGAGACCCAGTACTTC. Protein sequence: CASSTLGERNQETQYF. The V call is TRBV19, the J call TRBJ2-5; D ambiguous. This CDR3 has 16 residues. V was pared by 4 bases and J by 0 bases, with 15 bases between. Germline CDR1 reads LNHDA; CDR2 reads SQIVND (reference sequence).

V and J are TRBV5-1 and TRBJ1-4; possibly TRBD1 for D (5 bases). The CDR3 totals 19 residues. V shed 1 base and J shed 3 bases, with 22 bases lying between them. The germline V gene has CDR1 SGHRS and CDR2 YFSETQ. The CDR3 loop is CASSLRGVEGVVANEKLFF. In DNA form, the CDR3 reads TGCGCCAGCAGCTTGCGGGGGGTCGAAGGCGTGGTAGCTAATGAAAAACTGTTTTTT. The full variable domain, in which reference TRBV5-1 and TRBJ1-4 provide the parts outside the CDR3, is KAGVTQTPRYLIKTRGQQVTLSCSPISGHRSVSWYQQTPGQGLQFLFEYFSETQRNKGNFPGRFSGRQFSNSRSEMNVSTLELGDSALYLCASSLRGVEGVVANEKLFFGSGTQLSVL.

The CDR3 loop is CASSLSARLRGYTF. The CDR3, as DNA: TGTGCCAGCAGTTTATCCGCCAGGCTCCGAGGCTACACCTTC. The rearrangement links TRBV28 to TRBJ1-2; D ambiguous. CDR1 is MDHEN, CDR2 SYDVKM, per germline. The CDR3 runs to 14 residues. Trimming removed 1 base from V and 8 bases from J, with 14 bases in between.

V usage is TRBV7-9 and J usage is TRBJ2-3; D is unclear. Between the trimmed V and J ends, which lost 2 bases and 2 bases, there was a span of 14 bases. The CDR3 consists of 16 residues. Germline V gene data show CDR1 as SEHNR and CDR2 as FQNEAQ (reference sequence). This chain's CDR3 is CASSLQAGSLTDTQYF. CDR3 bases: TGTGCCAGCAGCTTACAGGCAGGAAGCCTCACAGATACGCAGTATTTT.

This clone was counted a few times. The chain uses TRBV12-3 or TRBV12-4 and TRBJ1-2; 7 bases map to TRBD1. The trim removed 1 base at V and 7 bases at J, leaving 3 bases unmatched. The length of the CDR3 is 13 residues. The CDR3 nucleotides are TGTGCCAGCAGTTTAGAAGGGGGCTTTGGCTACACCTTC. Protein sequence: CASSLEGGFGYTF.

This chain connects TRBV29-1 to TRBJ1-2; D call uncertain. The CDR3 covers 12 residues. V lost 4 bases, J lost 5 bases, and 11 bases lay in between. Germline assignment: CDR1 SQVTM and CDR2 ANQGSEA. The CDR3 loop is CSVASRSYGYTF. Here the CDR3 DNA reads TGCAGCGTTGCTAGCAGGTCTTATGGCTACACCTTC.

The chain has TRBV10-3 and TRBJ2-1; D unresolved. Trimming removed 3 bases at V and 0 bases at J, with 3 bases between. From germline, CDR1 is ENHRY and CDR2 SYGVKD. The CDR3 covers 13 residues. The CDR3 reads CAISDSSYNEQFF. CDR3 nucleotides: TGTGCCATCAGTGACAGCTCCTACAATGAGCAGTTCTTC.

The CDR3 is CASSQLAYNEQFF. CDR3 sequence (DNA): TGTGCCAGCAGCCAGCTAGCGTACAATGAGCAGTTCTTC. The chain joins TRBV3-1 (or the pseudogene TRBV3-2) to TRBJ2-1; perhaps TRBD2 as D (6 bases). V was trimmed by 3 bases and J by 4 bases, leaving 7 bases between them. The CDR3 contains 13 residues. Germline-derived CDR1 and CDR2 are LGHDT and YNNKEL (reference sequence).

The chain employs TRBV5-1 and TRBJ1-2; a possible D gene is TRBD1 (5 bases). V lost 4 bases to trimming and J lost 8 bases, with 18 bases between them. Germline V gives CDR1 SGHRS, CDR2 YFSETQ. The length of the CDR3 is 14 residues. Here the CDR3 DNA reads TGCGCCAGCAGCCTACCAGGGCCCGATAAAGGCTACACCTTC. This sequence encodes CASSLPGPDKGYTF.

The rearrangement uses TRBV6-6 and TRBJ1-2, with D possibly being TRBD1 (5 bases). The CDR3 sequence is 15 residues long. Trimming left V 2 bases short and J 7 bases short, with 17 bases between. The germline gives CDR1 MNHNY, CDR2 SVGAGI (reference sequence). CDR3 residues: CASSYRSTGEAGYTF. The CDR3 coding sequence is TGTGCCAGCAGTTACAGGTCAACGGGGGAGGCTGGCTACACCTTC.

This chain connects TRBV7-9 to TRBJ1-2, with 7 bases aligning to TRBD1. V lost 5 bases to trimming and J lost 2 bases; unmatched junction nucleotides: 2. The germline V gene has CDR1 SEHNR and CDR2 FQNEAQ (reference sequence). The CDR3 sequence is 13 residues long. The CDR3, as DNA: TGTGCCAGCAGCCAGACAGGGAACTATGGCTACACCTTC. Translated, it gives CASSQTGNYGYTF.

This clone has just a few counts. The CDR3 protein is CASTSSVRGQETQYF. The CDR3 DNA sequence: TGTGCCAGCACGTCCAGCGTTCGGGGGCAAGAGACCCAGTACTTC. This chain links TRBV6-5 with TRBJ2-5; TRBD2 is a possible D gene (6 bases). Trimming shortened V by 7 bases and J by 2 bases, and 17 bases separated the two germline ends. This CDR3 has 15 amino acids. Germline-derived CDR1 and CDR2 are MNHEY and SVGAGI.

The chain employs TRBV6-5 and TRBJ2-7; D is unresolved. Germline CDR1 reads MNHEY; CDR2 reads SVGAGI. The CDR3 has 13 amino acids. Trimming shortened V by 6 bases and J by 9 bases, and 18 bases separated the two germline ends. CDR3 sequence: CASSDYQTMRQYF. The CDR3 coding sequence is TGTGCCAGCAGCGATTACCAGACAATGCGGCAGTACTTC.

The chain has TRBV2 and TRBJ1-1; tentatively, D is TRBD1 (5 bases). The CDR3 length is 14 residues. Trimming took off 7 bases at V and 0 bases at J, with 12 bases between the two ends. Germline CDR1 is SNHLY and CDR2 is FYNNEI. CDR3 coding DNA: TGTGCCAGCATTTCGACAGAAGTGAACACTGAAGCTTTCTTT. It is translated as CASISTEVNTEAFF.

V and J are TRBV28 and TRBJ1-2, with unresolved D. V dropped 5 bases and J dropped 8 bases, with 12 bases sitting between them. In germline, CDR1 is MDHEN, CDR2 SYDVKM. The CDR3 totals 12 residues. The CDR3 coding sequence is TGTGCCAGCAGTCCCCCTGGTCGGGGCTACACCTTC. This codes for CASSPPGRGYTF.